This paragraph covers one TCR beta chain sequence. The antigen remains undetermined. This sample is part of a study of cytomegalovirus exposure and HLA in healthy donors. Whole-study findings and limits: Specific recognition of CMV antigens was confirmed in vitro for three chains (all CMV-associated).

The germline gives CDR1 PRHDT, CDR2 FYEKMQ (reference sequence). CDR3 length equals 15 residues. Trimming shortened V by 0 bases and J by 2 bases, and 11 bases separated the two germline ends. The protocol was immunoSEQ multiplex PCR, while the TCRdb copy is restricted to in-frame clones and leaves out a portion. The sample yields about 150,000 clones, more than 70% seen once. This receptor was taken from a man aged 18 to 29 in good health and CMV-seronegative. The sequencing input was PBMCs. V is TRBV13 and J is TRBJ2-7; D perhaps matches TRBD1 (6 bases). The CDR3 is CASSLGAGATYEQYF. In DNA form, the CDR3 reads TGTGCCAGCAGCTTAGGGGCAGGGGCTACCTACGAGCAGTACTTC.